Listed here are 26 T cell receptor beta chains from one sample, sequenced in a study of blood T cells in healthy people across ages. A second about 6 to 11 cycle PCR used barcoded and J-beta primers. MiXCR was run by TCRdb on the 5' RACE reads, yielding one entry per CDR3 protein. The sample has approximately 580,000 distinct CDR3 sequences; less than 25% are singletons. These sequences were also reported in another study, on T cells of mothers and their children.

Source material: blood. The receptors come from a boy between 10 and 17 years old in good health.

V usage is TRBV5-8 and J usage is TRBJ2-4, with D perhaps TRBD1 (5 bases). The CDR3 runs 12 residues. Per the germline V gene, CDR1 is SGHTS and CDR2 is YDEGEE. Between the trimmed V and J ends, which lost 3 bases and 9 bases, there was a span of 10 bases. The CDR3 protein is CASSWGRGIQYF. The CDR3, as DNA: TGTGCCAGCAGCTGGGGAAGGGGCATTCAGTACTTC. Combining the CDR3 with reference TRBV5-8 and TRBJ2-4 gives the whole variable domain EAGVTQSPTHLIKTRGQQATLRCSPISGHTSVYWYQQALGLGLQFLLWYDEGEERNRGNFPPRFSGRQFPNYSSELNVNALELEDSALYLCASSWGRGIQYFGAGTRLSVL.

The CDR3 is CASTPRDFYYEQYF. CDR3 in DNA: TGTGCCAGCACCCCCCGGGACTTCTACTACGAGCAGTACTTC. The chain has TRBV28 and TRBJ2-7, with a tentative D call TRBD2 (6 bases). The germline gives CDR1 MDHEN, CDR2 SYDVKM. The CDR3 runs 14 residues. Trimming took off 7 bases at V and 3 bases at J, with 16 bases between the two ends.

The chain couples TRBV5-5 to TRBJ2-7; 9 bases are shared with TRBD1. CDR3 size: 16 residues. Germline-derived CDR1 and CDR2 are SGHKS and YYEKEE (reference sequence). J was trimmed by 7 bases and V by 3 bases; bases with no gene match: 14. The CDR3, as DNA: TGTGCCAGCAGCTGGACAGGGGAACACCTTAGAGAAGAGCAGTACTTC. Its translation is CASSWTGEHLREEQYF.

This clonotype was observed a few times. The chain employs TRBV28 and TRBJ2-4; D may correspond to TRBD1 or TRBD2 (7 bases each). This CDR3 has 15 amino acids. Germline V CDR1 and CDR2: MDHEN, SYDVKM. Trimming left V 3 bases short and J 8 bases short, with 17 bases between. In DNA form, the CDR3 reads TGTGCCAGCAGTTTTGGGAGGGGGCGAAGGGACATTCAGTACTTC. It encodes CASSFGRGRRDIQYF.

This clonotype was found a few times. The chain joins TRBV4-3 to TRBJ2-3, with D perhaps TRBD2 (6 bases). CDR1 and CDR2 (germline): LGHNA, YSLEER. V gave up 9 bases and J gave up 4 bases, with 20 bases separating them. This CDR3 is built from 15 residues. Here the CDR3 reads CASSSRLAGPDTQYF. The CDR3 DNA follows: TGCGCCAGTAGCTCCCGTCTGGCGGGGCCAGATACGCAGTATTTT.

The chain is built from TRBV7-6 and TRBJ2-3; a possible D gene is TRBD2 (5 bases). CDR1 is SGHVS, CDR2 FNYEAQ, per germline. The CDR3 runs 15 residues. Trimming shortened V by 5 bases and J by 3 bases, and 15 bases separated the two germline ends. CDR3 DNA: TGTGCCAGCAGCGACCGGAACGGCGGGACAGATACGCAGTATTTT. Protein: CASSDRNGGTDTQYF.

This clonotype was seen at least ten times. The V and J genes are TRBV28 and TRBJ2-4, with D unclear. V lost 3 bases and J 0 bases, leaving 6 bases between the germline ends. The CDR3 is made up of 14 amino acids. Germline lookup yields CDR1 MDHEN and CDR2 SYDVKM. CDR3 sequence: CASSFTLAKNIQYF. The CDR3 DNA follows: TGTGCCAGCAGTTTTACTCTAGCCAAAAACATTCAGTACTTC.

The CDR3 DNA follows: TGCAGTGCTTTCGTACAGGGGGAGATTAGTTCACCCCTCCACTTT. Translation gives CSAFVQGEISSPLHF. J is TRBJ1-6 and V is TRBV20-1, with 8 bases matching TRBD1. The trim removed 5 bases at V and 9 bases at J, leaving 12 bases unmatched. The germline gives CDR1 DFQATT, CDR2 SNEGSKA (reference sequence). This CDR3 contains 15 residues.

The rearrangement joins TRBV5-4 to TRBJ2-5, with TRBD2 identical over 11 bases. The CDR3 consists of 18 residues. V gave up 4 bases and J gave up 10 bases; unmatched junction bases: 21. The germline CDR1 and CDR2 sequences are SGHNT and YYREEE (reference sequence). The CDR3 spells CASSVRPGLAAITAVQYF. CDR3 DNA: TGTGCCAGCAGCGTTAGACCGGGACTAGCGGCCATAACGGCGGTCCAGTACTTC.

CDR3 sequence (DNA): TGCAGTGCTAGGGTCCTGGGGGACCAAGAGACCCAGTACTTC. This translates into CSARVLGDQETQYF. This chain connects TRBV20-1 to TRBJ2-5; D might be TRBD1 or TRBD2, each matching 5 bases. The germline V gene encodes CDR1 DFQATT and CDR2 SNEGSKA (reference sequence). The CDR3 is 14 residues long. V lost 3 bases to trimming and J lost 0 bases, with 11 bases between them.

V gene TRBV10-3 combines with J gene TRBJ2-5, with a tentative D call TRBD2 (5 bases). Trimming pared 4 bases from V and 4 bases from J, leaving 10 bases between. Germline CDR1 and CDR2: ENHRY and SYGVKD. The CDR3 is 13 amino acids. CDR3 sequence reads: CAISVPGVETQYF. CDR3 bases: TGTGCCATCAGTGTGCCCGGGGTAGAGACCCAGTACTTC.

J is TRBJ2-3 and V is TRBV18; D gene ambiguous. CDR3 length: 16 amino acids. Germline values: CDR1 KGHSH, CDR2 LQKENI. V was shortened by 6 bases and J by 0 bases, with 16 bases between the two germline ends. The CDR3 nucleotides read TGTGCCAGCTCCCCGCCGGGCAGGCCCAGCACAGATACGCAGTATTTT. This codes for CASSPPGRPSTDTQYF.

This clonotype was seen only a few times. The genes are TRBV24-1 and TRBJ1-2; the D gene is possibly TRBD1 (6 bases). The length of the CDR3 is 14 residues. Trimming took off 2 bases at V and 4 bases at J, with 10 bases between the two ends. Germline CDR1 KGHDR, CDR2 SFDVKD. This CDR3 is CATSDYGQSYGYTF. The CDR3 nucleotides are TGTGCCACCAGTGATTACGGACAGAGCTATGGCTACACCTTC.

V and J are TRBV4-1 and TRBJ2-5; 16 bases are a match to TRBD2. The CDR3 consists of 19 residues. CDR1 is MGHRA, CDR2 YSYEKL, per germline. With V trimmed by 3 bases and J by 4 bases, 11 bases remained unmatched. Written as DNA, the CDR3 is TGCGCCAGCAGCCATGGCACCGGGACTAGCGGGAGGGGACGAGAGACCCAGTACTTC. Its translation is CASSHGTGTSGRGRETQYF.

V and J are TRBV6-2 or TRBV6-3 and TRBJ2-2, with D possibly TRBD2 on 5 matching bases. Germline assignment: CDR1 MNHEY and CDR2 SVGEGT. Trimming took 2 bases from V and 5 from J, leaving 24 bases between them. CDR3 length: 19 residues. CDR3 sequence: CASSYPRPDAAGDTGELFF. In DNA form, the CDR3 reads TGTGCCAGCAGTTACCCTCGTCCTGACGCGGCCGGGGATACCGGGGAGCTGTTTTTT.

The rearrangement uses TRBV6-5 and TRBJ2-5, with 8 bases lining up with TRBD2. Trimming at V came to 6 bases and at J to 10 bases, leaving 13 bases not matched to a gene. The CDR3 extends over 14 amino acids. Germline V gene data show CDR1 as MNHEY and CDR2 as SVGAGI. The CDR3 is CASRPITTSADQYF. The CDR3 bases are TGTGCCAGCAGGCCGATAACGACTAGCGCCGACCAGTACTTC.

A few counts support this clonotype. J is TRBJ2-5 and V is TRBV4-3, with 8 positions matching TRBD1. This CDR3 spans 15 amino acids. V was pared by 4 bases and J by 11 bases, with 15 bases of the junction left unmatched. Germline V gives CDR1 LGHNA, CDR2 YSLEER. The DNA for the CDR3 is TGCGCCAGCAGCCTTACCATGACAGGGGCGGCGGAGCAGTACTTC. Protein sequence: CASSLTMTGAAEQYF.

This rearrangement joins TRBV20-1 to TRBJ2-3; D remains ambiguous. V was pared by 3 bases and J by 6 bases, with 7 bases between. The CDR3 loop spans 11 amino acids. Looked up from germline, CDR1 is DFQATT and CDR2 is SNEGSKA (reference sequence). CDR3 bases: TGCAGTGCTAGGCCCGGGGATACGCAGTATTTT. It encodes CSARPGDTQYF.

In DNA, the CDR3 is TGTGCTAGTGGCTCCGTCTGGGCGGGAGGGCCAACAGATACGCAGTATTTT. Protein sequence: CASGSVWAGGPTDTQYF. The V gene is TRBV12-5, the J gene TRBJ2-3; 9 positions agree with TRBD2. The J segment lost 3 bases and the V segment lost 6 bases, leaving 13 bases of the junction unmatched. Germline V gene data show CDR1 as LGHNT and CDR2 as FRNRAP. The length of the CDR3 is 17 residues.

The table lists this clonotype with a few counts. This chain links TRBV27 with TRBJ2-2; possible D gene TRBD1, 6 bases. Deletions cut 3 bases from V and 5 bases from J, with 10 bases between. CDR1 MNHEY and CDR2 SMNVEV come from the germline V gene (reference sequence). This CDR3 region has 14 residues. The CDR3 sequence is CASSFTGMTGELFF. Here the CDR3 DNA reads TGTGCCAGCAGTTTTACAGGGATGACCGGGGAGCTGTTTTTT.

The chain carries TRBV28 and TRBJ2-3; TRBD2 might be the D (7 bases). The V gene's germline CDR1 is MDHEN and CDR2 SYDVKM. V gave up 4 bases and J gave up 4 bases, with 21 bases separating them. The CDR3 loop spans 17 amino acids. The CDR3 sequence is CASSSPWRGGIADTQYF. In DNA form, the CDR3 reads TGTGCCAGCAGTTCCCCCTGGAGGGGGGGCATCGCAGATACGCAGTATTTT. Combining the CDR3 with reference TRBV28 and TRBJ2-3 gives the whole variable domain DVKVTQSSRYLVKRTGEKVFLECVQDMDHENMFWYRQDPGLGLRLIYFSYDVKMKEKGDIPEGYSVSREKKERFSLILESASTNQTSMYLCASSSPWRGGIADTQYFGPGTRLTVL.

This clonotype appeared a single time. This chain connects TRBV30 to TRBJ1-5, with D tentatively TRBD1 (6 bases). Germline values: CDR1 GTSNPN, CDR2 SVGIG (reference sequence). The length of the CDR3 is 13 residues. Trimming pared 1 base from V and 11 bases from J, leaving 15 bases between. The CDR3 spells CAWSEQGLGAQHF. The CDR3 region has the DNA TGTGCCTGGAGTGAACAGGGCCTCGGGGCCCAGCATTTT.

This clonotype appeared a few times. The J gene is TRBJ1-4, the V gene TRBV12-3 or TRBV12-4; TRBD1 matches at 7 bases. V was clipped by 7 bases and J by 3 bases; unmatched bases: 5. This CDR3 is 14 amino acids long. The CDR3 is CASTAGGPNEKLFF. CDR3 sequence (DNA): TGTGCCAGCACCGCAGGGGGGCCTAATGAAAAACTGTTTTTT.

V gene TRBV21-1 combines with J gene TRBJ2-5; the DNA was not compared with TRBD1, the D call given in the table. The J call could be wrong; TRBJ2-7 is a better fit for the DNA end. TRBV21-1 is noted as a pseudogene. The CDR3 spans 11 residues. DNA for the CDR3: TGTGCCACCACAGACAGGGACGAGCAGTACTTC. Translating gives CATTDRDEQYF.

The V and J genes are TRBV2 and TRBJ1-1; the D is unclear. Germline CDR1 is SNHLY and CDR2 is FYNNEI. The V gene lost 4 bases and the J gene lost 0 bases, with 18 bases spanning the gap. The CDR3 has 17 amino acids. DNA for the CDR3: TGTGCCAGCAGTGCGCGGCAGATAGGCCTCATGAACACTGAAGCTTTCTTT. This encodes CASSARQIGLMNTEAFF.

This clonotype was seen a single time. The chain is built from TRBV15 and TRBJ2-7; 9 bases agree with TRBD1. Unmatched junction bases numbered 4, after V lost 5 bases and J lost 5 bases. This CDR3 region has 13 residues. Looked up from germline, CDR1 is LNHNV and CDR2 is YYDKDF (reference sequence). For the CDR3, the DNA is TGTGCCACCAGCGTCGGGACAGGGAACGAGCAGTACTTC. Translation gives CATSVGTGNEQYF.